These 32 T cell receptor beta chains came from one sample sequenced in a study of blood T cells in healthy people across ages. Sample-barcoded 5' priming and a J-beta primer mix drove a second PCR of roughly 7 to 11 cycles. TCRdb processed the 5' RACE reads anew with MiXCR; each CDR3 protein has one entry. The sample lists approximately 2,000,000 distinct CDR3 sequences; 35% to 50% were seen once. Source material: blood. The receptors here all came from a human donor in good health.

The J gene is TRBJ2-1, the V gene TRBV7-2; TRBD2 matches at 12 bases. This CDR3 has 19 residues. The V gene end was trimmed by 5 bases and the J gene end by 0 bases; junction bases not matched to a gene: 11. Germline V gives CDR1 SGHTA, CDR2 FQGNSA. The chain's CDR3 is CASSLRTSGVPSSYNEQFF. CDR3 nucleotide sequence: TGTGCCAGCAGCCTTCGGACTAGCGGGGTCCCGAGCTCCTACAATGAGCAGTTCTTC.

V usage is TRBV2 and J usage is TRBJ1-4; unclear D gene. This CDR3 contains 13 residues. CDR1 and CDR2 from the germline V gene are SNHLY and FYNNEI. Trimming left V 6 bases short and J 8 bases short, with 13 bases between. CDR3 residues: CASRRREEEKLFF. In DNA form, the CDR3 reads TGTGCCAGCAGGCGGAGGGAGGAGGAAAAACTGTTTTTT. Complete variable domain (other parts from reference TRBV2 and TRBJ1-4): EPEVTQTPSHQVTQMGQEVILRCVPISNHLYFYWYRQILGQKVEFLVSFYNNEISEKSEIFDDQFSVERPDGSNFTLKIRSTKLEDSAMYFCASRRREEEKLFFGSGTQLSVL.

Concerning this clonotype: A read error may account for a junction end that differs from germline. This chain uses TRBV12-3 or TRBV12-4 with TRBJ2-5; 7 nucleotides match TRBD2. The CDR3 runs 14 residues. The CDR3 reads CASSRPGLQGTQYF. CDR3 bases: TGTGCCAGCAGTCGACCGGGACTACAAGGGACCCAGTACTTC.

This clonotype was observed a handful of times. The rearrangement joins TRBV20-1 to TRBJ2-7, with 8 bases that match TRBD1. Trimming removed 5 bases from V and 4 bases from J; junction bases left unmatched: 4. This CDR3 region has 12 residues. Germline V gene lookup returns CDR1 DFQATT and CDR2 SNEGSKA (reference sequence). CDR3: CSALRDRYEQYF. Written as DNA, the CDR3 is TGCAGTGCTCTCCGGGACAGGTACGAGCAGTACTTC.

This rearrangement joins TRBV20-1 to TRBJ2-3; 11 bases are shared with TRBD2. There are 13 residues in the CDR3. Unmatched junction bases numbered 4, after V lost 3 bases and J lost 8 bases. From germline, CDR1 is DFQATT and CDR2 SNEGSKA (reference sequence). CDR3 amino acids: CSASELAGATQYF. The CDR3 region has the DNA TGCAGTGCTAGTGAACTAGCGGGAGCTACGCAGTATTTT.

In this sample, this clonotype turned up a few times. CDR3 in DNA: TGTGCCAGCAGCCGAGAACAGGGGGCATGGGAGACCCAGTACTTC. Its translation: CASSREQGAWETQYF. The gene calls are TRBV7-3 and TRBJ2-5; 9 nucleotides agree with TRBD1. The CDR3 runs to 15 residues. Germline lookup yields CDR1 SGHTA and CDR2 FQGTGA. V lost 5 bases and J lost 5; bases outside the gene matches: 9. The complete variable domain, with remaining parts taken from reference TRBV7-3 and TRBJ2-5, reads GAGVSQTPSNKVTEKGKYVELRCDPISGHTALYWYRQSLGQGPEFLIYFQGTGAADDSGLPNDRFFAVRPEGSVSTLKIQRTERGDSAVYLCASSREQGAWETQYFGPGTRLLVL.

This clonotype has ten or more counts. This rearrangement joins TRBV6-2 or TRBV6-3 to TRBJ2-7; possible D gene TRBD1, 5 bases. CDR3 length: 12 residues. Germline V CDR1 and CDR2: MNHEY, SVGEGT. Trimming pared 7 bases from V and 2 bases from J, leaving 9 bases between. CDR3 nucleotide sequence: TGTGCCAGCAAAAAGACAGCCTACGAGCAGTACTTC. Its protein is CASKKTAYEQYF.

The chain recombines TRBV20-1 with TRBJ1-5, with a weak D call TRBD1 (6 bases). The CDR3 has 12 residues. Per germline, CDR1 DFQATT and CDR2 SNEGSKA (reference sequence). CDR3 loop: CSGAGENQPQHF. The CDR3 region has the DNA TGCAGCGGTGCAGGGGAAAATCAGCCCCAGCATTTT.

V usage is TRBV6-1 and J usage is TRBJ2-7; TRBD1 matches at 8 bases. Losses at the gene ends were 8 bases for V and 3 bases for J; bases not matched to a gene: 9. Germline CDR1 and CDR2: MNHNS and SASEGT. The CDR3 spans 14 residues. The CDR3 coding sequence is TGTGCCAGCGCGAGGGACAGGCTGGTCTACGAGCAGTACTTC. Residues: CASARDRLVYEQYF.

This clonotype has a handful of counts. The rearrangement links TRBV6-2 or TRBV6-3 to TRBJ2-7; D is perhaps TRBD2 (6 bases). The CDR3 is 15 residues long. Looked up from germline, CDR1 is MNHEY and CDR2 is SVGEGT. Trimming took off 2 bases at V and 1 base at J, with 12 bases between the two ends. CDR3 sequence: CASSYDLGTSYEQYF. The CDR3 bases are TGTGCCAGCAGTTACGACCTGGGGACTTCCTACGAGCAGTACTTC.

Only one count was recorded for this clonotype. The rearrangement joins TRBV30 to TRBJ1-2, with a possible D match to TRBD1 (6 bases). Germline lookup yields CDR1 GTSNPN and CDR2 SVGIG (reference sequence). Trimming cost V 0 bases and J 6 bases, with 11 bases left between them. CDR3 length: 13 amino acids. CDR3 bases: TGTGCCTGGAGTGTTTACAGGGAGCATGGCTACACCTTC. It encodes CAWSVYREHGYTF.

There are a few counts of this clonotype. The chain links TRBV7-3 to TRBJ2-1, with 8 positions matching TRBD1. Germline CDR1 and CDR2: SGHTA and FQGTGA. The CDR3 length is 15 residues. V shed 5 bases, J shed 6 bases, and the junction held 9 bases outside the gene matches. The CDR3 DNA reads as TGTGCCAGCAGCACCGGACAGGGAACCCTCAATGAGCAGTTCTTC. Amino acids: CASSTGQGTLNEQFF.

This clonotype was observed a few times. V gene TRBV5-6 combines with J gene TRBJ1-5; D remains ambiguous. The CDR3 runs to 16 residues. Deletions cut 3 bases from V and 0 bases from J, with 13 bases between. CDR1 and CDR2 (germline): SGHDT, YYEEEE. Here the CDR3 reads CASSYREPYSNQPQHF. The CDR3 DNA reads TGTGCCAGCAGCTACCGGGAGCCATATAGCAATCAGCCCCAGCATTTT.

The chain uses TRBV7-9 and TRBJ1-2; D is uncertain. This CDR3 contains 13 residues. CDR1 is SEHNR and CDR2 is FQNEAQ in the germline V gene (reference sequence). V was trimmed by 1 base and J by 2 bases, leaving 5 bases between them. This CDR3 is CASSLDMNYGYTF. CDR3 DNA sequence: TGTGCCAGCAGCTTAGATATGAACTATGGCTACACCTTC.

The CDR3 is CASRVDRYEQYF. DNA for the CDR3: TGTGCCAGCAGGGTCGACAGGTACGAGCAGTACTTC. The chain couples TRBV12-3 or TRBV12-4 to TRBJ2-7; a possible D gene is TRBD1 (6 bases). V lost 6 bases to trimming and J lost 4 bases, with 10 bases between them. The CDR3 contains 12 residues.

CDR3 in DNA: TGTGCCAGCACTCCTTACTTGGGAGGAACTGAAGCTTTCTTT. This codes for CASTPYLGGTEAFF. The chain links TRBV12-3 or TRBV12-4 to TRBJ1-1; D unresolved. The V and J ends lost 7 bases and 5 bases respectively, with 17 bases between them. This CDR3 comprises 14 residues.

V usage is TRBV11-3 and J usage is TRBJ1-2; D is uncertain. The V end was cut by 3 bases, the J end by 6 bases, with 14 bases between. Germline CDR1 reads SGHNT; CDR2 reads YENEEA. The CDR3 is 14 residues long. CDR3 sequence: CASSFEGLEDGYTF. The CDR3 DNA reads as TGTGCCAGCAGCTTCGAAGGGCTGGAAGATGGCTACACCTTC.

V usage is TRBV20-1 and J usage is TRBJ2-3; TRBD2 matches 10 bases. This CDR3 region has 15 residues. Germline CDR1 is DFQATT and CDR2 is SNEGSKA (reference sequence). The trim removed 5 bases at V and 10 bases at J, leaving 15 bases unmatched. The CDR3 loop is CSAAKAGGRRFSQYF. For the CDR3, the DNA is TGCAGTGCTGCGAAAGCGGGGGGGCGACGTTTTTCGCAGTATTTT.

This sequence joins TRBV29-1 and TRBJ1-2; possible D gene TRBD1, 5 bases. Trimming removed 4 bases from V and 8 bases from J, with 11 bases in between. Germline CDR1 SQVTM, CDR2 ANQGSEA. The CDR3 has 11 residues. As DNA, the CDR3 is TGCAGCGTTGTTCGAAGGGGAGGCTACACCTTC. Translation: CSVVRRGGYTF.

This clonotype has more than one count but fewer than ten. V is TRBV7-9 and J is TRBJ1-5; D not resolved. The V gene's germline CDR1 is SEHNR and CDR2 FQNEAQ (reference sequence). Between the trimmed V and J ends, which lost 4 bases and 3 bases, there was a span of 10 bases. This CDR3 contains 14 residues. The CDR3, as DNA: TGTGCCAGCAGCTCCATTGGCTTCAATCAGCCCCAGCATTTT. This sequence encodes CASSSIGFNQPQHF.

This clonotype was observed a few times. The rearrangement uses TRBV6-2 or TRBV6-3 and TRBJ1-1; no firm D call. Germline assignment: CDR1 MNHEY and CDR2 SVGEGT. Trimming took 7 bases from V and 1 from J, leaving 10 bases between them. This CDR3 comprises 13 residues. This CDR3 reads CASTGPGNTEAFF. CDR3 nucleotide sequence: TGTGCCAGCACAGGACCCGGGAACACTGAAGCTTTCTTT.

This clonotype was seen more than once but under ten times. The chain joins TRBV6-6 to TRBJ1-1, with D hard to call. Trimming stripped 8 bases from V and 0 bases from J, with 13 bases between. Germline-derived CDR1 and CDR2 are MNHNY and SVGAGI (reference sequence). The CDR3 covers 14 residues. DNA of the CDR3: TGTGCCAGCGGGTCCAGAGGCGTGAACACTGAAGCTTTCTTT. Encoded protein: CASGSRGVNTEAFF.

The rearrangement uses TRBV19 and TRBJ1-2; D is perhaps TRBD1 (6 bases). Germline V gene data show CDR1 as LNHDA and CDR2 as SQIVND (reference sequence). CDR3 length equals 15 residues. The V end lost 7 bases, the J end lost 6 bases, and 21 bases lay between the germline ends. CDR3 DNA: TGTGCCAGTATCGATGGGAACAGGGTGTGGCATGGCTACACCTTC. Its translation is CASIDGNRVWHGYTF.

The chain employs TRBV12-3 or TRBV12-4 and TRBJ2-6; a weak D match, TRBD2 (5 bases). Trimming removed 3 bases at V and 1 base at J, with 10 bases between. The CDR3 extends over 16 amino acids. The CDR3 protein is CASSFRGKSGANVLTF. CDR3 bases: TGTGCCAGCAGTTTTCGAGGGAAGTCTGGGGCCAACGTCCTGACTTTC.

This sequence joins TRBV24-1 and TRBJ1-1; D perhaps matches TRBD1 (5 bases). Germline CDR1 reads KGHDR; CDR2 reads SFDVKD. This CDR3 contains 13 residues. Trimming cost V 7 bases and J 1 base, with 9 bases left between them. The CDR3 nucleotides are TGTGCCACCAGCAACGACAGGAACACTGAAGCTTTCTTT. Protein product: CATSNDRNTEAFF.

The chain employs TRBV4-3 and TRBJ2-7; a possible D gene is TRBD1 (6 bases). The CDR3 sequence is 17 residues long. Germline V gene data show CDR1 as LGHNA and CDR2 as YSLEER. The V end was cut by 4 bases, the J end by 1 base, with 20 bases between. The CDR3 DNA reads as TGCGCCAGCAGCCCACAACACCCGTCCAGGGGATCCTACGAGCAGTACTTC. Amino acid sequence: CASSPQHPSRGSYEQYF.

The chain carries TRBV7-9 and TRBJ2-3, with D perhaps matching TRBD1 or TRBD2 (6 bases each). This CDR3 has 16 residues. Germline V CDR1 and CDR2: SEHNR, FQNEAQ (reference sequence). Trimming took off 6 bases at V and 1 base at J, with 17 bases between the two ends. Written as DNA, the CDR3 is TGTGCCAGCAGATCAAGCTACCGGGGGCGCACAGATACGCAGTATTTT. Translating it yields CASRSSYRGRTDTQYF. The whole variable domain, remainder taken from reference TRBV7-9 and TRBJ2-3, is DTGVSQNPRHKITKRGQNVTFRCDPISEHNRLYWYRQTLGQGPEFLTYFQNEAQLEKSRLLSDRFSAERPKGSFSTLEIQRTEQGDSAMYLCASRSSYRGRTDTQYFGPGTRLTVL.

The chain joins TRBV6-2 or TRBV6-3 to TRBJ1-5, with 8 bases aligning to TRBD1. Germline-derived CDR1 and CDR2 are MNHEY and SVGEGT. J lost 6 bases, V lost 6 bases, and 13 bases had no gene match. There are 16 residues in the CDR3. CDR3: CASSLRTGRLGQPQHF. CDR3 DNA: TGTGCCAGCAGCCTCAGGACAGGGCGTTTGGGTCAGCCCCAGCATTTT.

Here the CDR3 reads CASTGDRLNYGYTF. As DNA, the CDR3 is TGTGCCAGCACTGGCGACAGGTTAAACTATGGCTACACCTTC. The chain joins TRBV2 to TRBJ1-2, with D perhaps TRBD1 (6 bases). Looked up from germline, CDR1 is SNHLY and CDR2 is FYNNEI. Trimming removed 7 bases from V and 2 bases from J, with 14 bases in between. CDR3 size: 14 residues.

The chain combines TRBV27 with TRBJ2-5, with D tentatively TRBD1 (6 bases). The germline V and J ends were trimmed by 6 bases and 5 bases, with 13 bases remaining between them. This CDR3 region has 13 residues. The germline V gene has CDR1 MNHEY and CDR2 SMNVEV (reference sequence). Written as DNA, the CDR3 is TGTGCCAGCAGACCCAGGGGTTGGGAGACCCAGTACTTC. Its protein is CASRPRGWETQYF.

The CDR3 protein is CAIGVSLGTDTQYF. The CDR3 coding sequence is TGTGCCATCGGTGTTTCGTTGGGCACAGATACGCAGTATTTT. V is TRBV10-3 and J is TRBJ2-3; no firm D call. The CDR3 runs to 14 residues. The V gene lost 8 bases and the J gene lost 1 base, with 13 bases spanning the gap. Germline V CDR1 and CDR2: ENHRY, SYGVKD.

V usage is TRBV16 and J usage is TRBJ1-4; D ambiguous. The V end lost 2 bases, the J end lost 7 bases, and 5 bases lay between the germline ends. The CDR3 covers 12 residues. The V gene's germline CDR1 is KGHSY and CDR2 FQNENV. The DNA for the CDR3 is TGTGCCAGCAGCCAAAGTACTGAAAAACTGTTTTTT. Residues: CASSQSTEKLFF.